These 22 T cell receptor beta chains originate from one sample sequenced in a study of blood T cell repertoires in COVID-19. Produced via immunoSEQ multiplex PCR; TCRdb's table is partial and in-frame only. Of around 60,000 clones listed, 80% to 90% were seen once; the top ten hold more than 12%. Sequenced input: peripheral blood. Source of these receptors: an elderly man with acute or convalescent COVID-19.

The CDR3 protein is CASSLYPSRTGEAFF. The CDR3 nucleotides are TGTGCCAGCAGTTTATATCCCAGCCGAACAGGTGAAGCTTTCTTT. The chain has TRBV27 and TRBJ1-1; a possible D gene is TRBD1 (5 bases). The CDR3 runs 15 residues. Germline CDR1 reads MNHEY; CDR2 reads SMNVEV (reference sequence). The V end was cut by 1 base, the J end by 7 bases, with 16 bases between.

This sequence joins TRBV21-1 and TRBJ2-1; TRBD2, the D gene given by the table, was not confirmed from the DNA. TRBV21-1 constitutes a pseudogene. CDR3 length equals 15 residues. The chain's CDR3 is CASSLGLVRGDEQFF. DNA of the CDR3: TGTGCCAGCAGCCTGGGACTGGTCCGTGGGGATGAGCAGTTCTTC.

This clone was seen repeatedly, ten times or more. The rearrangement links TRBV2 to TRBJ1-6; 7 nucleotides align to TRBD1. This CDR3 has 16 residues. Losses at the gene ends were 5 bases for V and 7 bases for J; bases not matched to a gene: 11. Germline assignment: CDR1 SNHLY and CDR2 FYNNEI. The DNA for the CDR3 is TGTGCCAGCAGTTCAGTCCTGACAGGGCTGAATTCACCCCTCCACTTT. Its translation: CASSSVLTGLNSPLHF.

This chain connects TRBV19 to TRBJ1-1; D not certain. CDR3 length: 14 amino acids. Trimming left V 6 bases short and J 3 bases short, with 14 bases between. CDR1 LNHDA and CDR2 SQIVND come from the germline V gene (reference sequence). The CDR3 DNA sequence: TGTGCCAGTAGAACGGAGGGCGGGGACACTGAAGCTTTCTTT. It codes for CASRTEGGDTEAFF. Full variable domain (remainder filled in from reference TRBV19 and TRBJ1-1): DGGITQSPKYLFRKEGQNVTLSCEQNLNHDAMYWYRQDPGQGLRLIYYSQIVNDFQKGDIAEGYSVSREKKESFPLTVTSAQKNPTAFYLCASRTEGGDTEAFFGQGTRLTVV.

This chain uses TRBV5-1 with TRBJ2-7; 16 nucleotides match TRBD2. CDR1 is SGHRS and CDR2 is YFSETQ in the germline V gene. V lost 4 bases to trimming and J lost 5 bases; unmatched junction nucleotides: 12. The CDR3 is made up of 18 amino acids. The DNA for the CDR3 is TGCGCCAGCAGCGCGGGGACTAGCGGGGGGGCATTACACCACGAGCAGTACTTC. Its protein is CASSAGTSGGALHHEQYF.

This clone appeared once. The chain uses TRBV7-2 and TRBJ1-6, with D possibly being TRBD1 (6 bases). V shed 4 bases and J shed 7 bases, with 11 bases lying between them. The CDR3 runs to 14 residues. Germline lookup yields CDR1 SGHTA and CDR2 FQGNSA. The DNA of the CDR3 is TGTGCCAGCAGCTCAGGGGTTTTCAATTCACCCCTCCACTTT. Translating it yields CASSSGVFNSPLHF.

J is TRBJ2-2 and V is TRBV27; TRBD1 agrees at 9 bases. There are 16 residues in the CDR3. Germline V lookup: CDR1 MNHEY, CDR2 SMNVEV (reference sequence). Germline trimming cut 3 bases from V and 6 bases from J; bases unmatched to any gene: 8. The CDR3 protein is CASSFSQGAGAGELFF. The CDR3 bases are TGTGCCAGCAGTTTCTCACAGGGGGCAGGGGCCGGGGAGCTGTTTTTT.

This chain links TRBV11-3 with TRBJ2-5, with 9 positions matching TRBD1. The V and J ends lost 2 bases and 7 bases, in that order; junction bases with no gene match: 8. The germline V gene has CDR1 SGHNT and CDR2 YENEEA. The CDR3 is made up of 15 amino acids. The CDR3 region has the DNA TGTGCCAGCAGCTTATTAGGACAGGGGCCCGGGACCCAGTACTTC. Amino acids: CASSLLGQGPGTQYF.

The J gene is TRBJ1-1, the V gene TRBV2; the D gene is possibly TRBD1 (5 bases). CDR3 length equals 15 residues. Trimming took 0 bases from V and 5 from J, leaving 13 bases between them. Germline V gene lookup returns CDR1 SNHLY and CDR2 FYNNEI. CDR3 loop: CASSEAPGYLTEAFF. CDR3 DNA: TGTGCCAGCAGTGAAGCGCCAGGGTACTTGACTGAAGCTTTCTTT. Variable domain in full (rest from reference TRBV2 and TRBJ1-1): EPEVTQTPSHQVTQMGQEVILRCVPISNHLYFYWYRQILGQKVEFLVSFYNNEISEKSEIFDDQFSVERPDGSNFTLKIRSTKLEDSAMYFCASSEAPGYLTEAFFGQGTRLTVV.

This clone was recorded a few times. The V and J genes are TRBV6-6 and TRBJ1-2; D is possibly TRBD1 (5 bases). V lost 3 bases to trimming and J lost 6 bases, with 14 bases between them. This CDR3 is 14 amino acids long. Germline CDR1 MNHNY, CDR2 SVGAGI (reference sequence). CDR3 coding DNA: TGTGCCAGCAGTTATCGGGACTCTAGAAATGGCTACACCTTC. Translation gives CASSYRDSRNGYTF.

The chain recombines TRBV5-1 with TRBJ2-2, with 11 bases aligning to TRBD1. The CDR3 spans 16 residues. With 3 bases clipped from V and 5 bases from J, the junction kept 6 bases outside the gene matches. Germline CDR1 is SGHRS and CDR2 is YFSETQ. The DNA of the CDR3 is TGCGCCAGCAGCTCTGGACAGGGGGCTTTGACCGGGGAGCTGTTTTTT. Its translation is CASSSGQGALTGELFF.

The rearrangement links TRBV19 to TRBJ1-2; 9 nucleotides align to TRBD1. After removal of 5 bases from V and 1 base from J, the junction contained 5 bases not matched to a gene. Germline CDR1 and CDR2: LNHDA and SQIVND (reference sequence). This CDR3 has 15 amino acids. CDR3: CASSPRGQGNYGYTF. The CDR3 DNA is TGTGCCAGTAGTCCCCGGGGACAGGGTAACTATGGCTACACCTTC.

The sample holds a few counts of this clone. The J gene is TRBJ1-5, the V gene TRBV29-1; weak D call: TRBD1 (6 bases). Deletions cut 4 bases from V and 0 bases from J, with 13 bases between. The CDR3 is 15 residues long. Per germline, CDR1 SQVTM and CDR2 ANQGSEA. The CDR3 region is CSVVVQGSSNQPQHF. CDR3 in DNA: TGCAGCGTTGTGGTACAGGGCAGTAGCAATCAGCCCCAGCATTTT.

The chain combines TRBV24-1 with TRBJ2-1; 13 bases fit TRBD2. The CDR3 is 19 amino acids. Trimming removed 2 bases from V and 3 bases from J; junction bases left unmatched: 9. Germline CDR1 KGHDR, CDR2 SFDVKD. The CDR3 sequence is CATSDSGLAGPFNYNEQFF. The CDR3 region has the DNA TGTGCCACCAGTGATTCGGGACTAGCGGGGCCTTTTAACTACAATGAGCAGTTCTTC.

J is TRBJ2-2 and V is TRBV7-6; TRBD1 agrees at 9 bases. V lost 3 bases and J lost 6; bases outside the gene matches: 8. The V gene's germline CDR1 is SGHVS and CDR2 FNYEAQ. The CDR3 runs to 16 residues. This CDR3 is CASSFRLGQGSGELFF. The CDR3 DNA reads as TGTGCCAGCAGCTTTCGCCTCGGACAGGGGTCCGGGGAGCTGTTTTTT. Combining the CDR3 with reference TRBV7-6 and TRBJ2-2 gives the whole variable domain GAGVSQSPRYKVTKRGQDVALRCDPISGHVSLYWYRQALGQGPEFLTYFNYEAQQDKSGLPNDRFSAERPEGSISTLTIQRTEQRDSAMYRCASSFRLGQGSGELFFGEGSRLTVL.

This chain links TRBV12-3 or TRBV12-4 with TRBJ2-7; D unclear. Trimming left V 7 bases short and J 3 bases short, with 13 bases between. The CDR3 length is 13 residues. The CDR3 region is CASTPGPYYEQYF. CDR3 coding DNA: TGTGCCAGCACCCCCGGTCCATACTACGAGCAGTACTTC.

CDR3: CASSKPTPGGPLKNTEAFF. For the CDR3, the DNA is TGTGCCAGCAGCAAACCAACTCCAGGGGGCCCTTTGAAAAACACTGAAGCTTTCTTT. This chain joins TRBV21-1 and TRBJ1-1; TRBD1, the D gene given by the table, was not confirmed from the DNA. TRBV21-1 is shown as a pseudogene. The CDR3 contains 19 residues.

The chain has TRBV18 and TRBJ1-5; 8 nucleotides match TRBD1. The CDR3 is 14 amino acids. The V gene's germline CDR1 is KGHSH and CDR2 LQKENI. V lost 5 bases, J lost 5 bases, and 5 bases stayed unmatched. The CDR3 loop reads CASSMGQADQPQHF. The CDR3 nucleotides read TGTGCCAGCTCAATGGGACAGGCCGATCAGCCCCAGCATTTT.

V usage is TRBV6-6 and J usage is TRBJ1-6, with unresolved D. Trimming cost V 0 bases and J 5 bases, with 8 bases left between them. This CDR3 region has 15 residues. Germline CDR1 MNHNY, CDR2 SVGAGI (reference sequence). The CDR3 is CASSYSRGNNSPLHF. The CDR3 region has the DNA TGTGCCAGCAGTTACTCGAGAGGGAATAATTCACCCCTCCACTTT.

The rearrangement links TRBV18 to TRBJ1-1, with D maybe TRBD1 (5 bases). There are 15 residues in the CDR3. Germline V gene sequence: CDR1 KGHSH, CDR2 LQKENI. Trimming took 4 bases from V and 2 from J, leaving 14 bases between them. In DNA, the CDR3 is TGTGCCAGCTCACTGGGAATAGGGGCAAACACTGAAGCTTTCTTT. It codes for CASSLGIGANTEAFF. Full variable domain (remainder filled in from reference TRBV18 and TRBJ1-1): NAGVMQNPRHLVRRRGQEARLRCSPMKGHSHVYWYRQLPEEGLKFMVYLQKENIIDESGMPKERFSAEFPKEGPSILRIQQVVRGDSAAYFCASSLGIGANTEAFFGQGTRLTVV.

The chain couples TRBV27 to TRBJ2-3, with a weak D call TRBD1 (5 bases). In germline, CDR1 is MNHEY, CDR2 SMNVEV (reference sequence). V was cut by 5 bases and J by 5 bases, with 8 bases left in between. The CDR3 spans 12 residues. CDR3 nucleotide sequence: TGTGCCAGCAGTCTGGGGCGAGATACGCAGTATTTT. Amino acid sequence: CASSLGRDTQYF.

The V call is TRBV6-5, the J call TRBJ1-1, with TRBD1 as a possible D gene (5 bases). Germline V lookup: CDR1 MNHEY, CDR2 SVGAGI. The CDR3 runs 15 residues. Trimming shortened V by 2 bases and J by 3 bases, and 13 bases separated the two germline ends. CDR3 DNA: TGTGCCAGCAGTTACCGTCGATGGGGGGACACTGAAGCTTTCTTT. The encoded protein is CASSYRRWGDTEAFF.